This T cell receptor beta chain was sequenced in a study of blood T cells in healthy people across ages. Findings of the study overall: Roughly linearly, TCR beta diversity per million T cells fell as age increased. Versus aged donors, long-lived donors had higher diversity and more naive CD4+ cells.

Worth noting for this clonotype: No antigen is known for it.

The second PCR ran about 6 to 11 cycles with a sample-barcoded 5' primer and J-beta primers. All samples gave at least 2.5 million CDR3-containing paired-end reads. Each CDR3 protein gets one entry after TCRdb re-called the 5' RACE reads with MiXCR. This table has around 780,000 distinct CDR3 sequences, roughly 50% appearing once. Trimming took off 3 bases at V and 2 bases at J, with 8 bases between the two ends. This CDR3 is built from 14 residues. Germline V gene lookup returns CDR1 MNHEY and CDR2 SVGEGT. Peripheral blood, ten milliliters per donor, was collected. This TCR was sampled from a man in his forties in good health. What was sequenced was blood. The V and J genes are TRBV6-2 or TRBV6-3 and TRBJ1-5; D call uncertain. The CDR3: CASSYNNGNQPQHF. CDR3 bases: TGTGCCAGCAGTTATAATAACGGCAATCAGCCCCAGCATTTT.